Here is one T cell receptor (beta chain) with its context. Its specificity is unknown. Germline V gives CDR1 MNHNS, CDR2 SASEGT. V lost 7 bases, J lost 7 bases, and 17 bases lay in between. This CDR3 is 14 amino acids long. The data were obtained in a study of graft-versus-host responses after intestinal transplantation. Study as a whole: Transplant types were multivisceral, liver-intestinal, or isolated intestinal.

Using immunoSEQ multiplex PCR, the repertoire was profiled, and TCRdb retains in-frame clones only, with some absent. The top ten clones hold about 0.29% of a sample with about 90,000 clones, approximately 92% of them seen once. Study outcomes and limitations: In recipient marrow, GvH clones were found, and some appeared first in ileum or blood.

The receptor was isolated from a human donor who received an intestinal transplant. The material sequenced was unstimulated CD4+ T cells sorted from spleen or lymph node cells, taken before intestinal transplant. This chain joins TRBV6-1 and TRBJ1-3; D call uncertain. Written as DNA, the CDR3 is TGTGCCAGCACTTGGGTTGTAGGTGGGAACACCATATATTTT. Amino acids: CASTWVVGGNTIYF.